The clone carrying this TCR beta chain was seen only once. In the study's own analysis: Nucleated cell number was recorded as an estimate derived from reference gene primer amplification. The protocol was immunoSEQ multiplex PCR, while the TCRdb copy is restricted to in-frame clones and leaves out a portion. V, J and clone size are those of that table, while D and trimming were read from the DNA. The sample holds a few hundred thousand clones, 70% to 90% seen once. This sample was included in a study of blood T cell repertoires in COVID-19. V was pared by 6 bases and J by 5 bases, with 8 bases of the junction left unmatched. The CDR3 loop spans 15 amino acids. CDR1 MNHEY and CDR2 SVGAGI come from the germline V gene.

The sequencing sample was made of peripheral blood. The chain joins TRBV6-5 to TRBJ2-1; TRBD1 aligns across 9 bases. The receptor was isolated from a middle-aged man who had recovered from COVID-19. The CDR3 region is CASRMDRGRDNEQFF. The CDR3 nucleotides are TGTGCCAGCAGGATGGACAGGGGTAGGGACAATGAGCAGTTCTTC.